This TCR beta chain stems from a study of cytomegalovirus exposure and HLA in healthy donors. For the study at large: Early released data comprised approximately 85 million unique TCRs from HLA-typed donors.

A note on this clone: Its antigen is as yet unknown.

Overall study findings and caveats: For presence/absence analyses, sequencing depth was assumed to be roughly uniform across donors. The study labeled 170 or so TCR beta chains cytomegalovirus-associated.

Per the germline V gene, CDR1 is MNHEY and CDR2 is SVGAGI. Trimming took off 5 bases at V and 0 bases at J, with 10 bases between the two ends. CDR3 length equals 15 residues. Nominally healthy donors provided the samples, though records likely missed some immune exposures. Both 60 Vbeta primers and 13 Jbeta primers went into the PCR. Measured with immunoSEQ multiplex PCR; TCRdb has only the in-frame clones, and not every one. The sample records over 100,000 clones, around 81% being singletons. The source of this sequence is a woman between 25 and 40 years old in good health and CMV-seronegative. This chain links TRBV6-5 with TRBJ1-4; D is unresolved. The sequencing sample was made of PBMCs. CDR3 DNA: TGTGCCAGCAGTCGACTTGTTGCAACTAATGAAAAACTGTTTTTT. This encodes CASSRLVATNEKLFF.